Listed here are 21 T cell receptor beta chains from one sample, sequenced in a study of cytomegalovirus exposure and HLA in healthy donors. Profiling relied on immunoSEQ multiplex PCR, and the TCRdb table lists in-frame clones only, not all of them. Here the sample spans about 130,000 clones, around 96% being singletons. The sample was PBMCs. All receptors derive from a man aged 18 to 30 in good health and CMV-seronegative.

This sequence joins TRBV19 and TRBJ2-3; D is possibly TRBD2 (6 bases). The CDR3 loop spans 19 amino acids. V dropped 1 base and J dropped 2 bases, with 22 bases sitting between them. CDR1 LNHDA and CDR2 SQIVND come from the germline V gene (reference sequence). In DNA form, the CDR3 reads TGTGCCAGTAGTATAGGGCGGACTGCCGGGACTCCCCACACAGATACGCAGTATTTT. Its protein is CASSIGRTAGTPHTDTQYF.

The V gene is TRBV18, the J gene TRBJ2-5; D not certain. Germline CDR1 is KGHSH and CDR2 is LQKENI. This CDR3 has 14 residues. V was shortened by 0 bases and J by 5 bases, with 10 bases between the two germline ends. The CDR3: CASSPPEFRETQYF. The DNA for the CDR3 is TGTGCCAGCTCACCACCGGAGTTCCGGGAGACCCAGTACTTC.

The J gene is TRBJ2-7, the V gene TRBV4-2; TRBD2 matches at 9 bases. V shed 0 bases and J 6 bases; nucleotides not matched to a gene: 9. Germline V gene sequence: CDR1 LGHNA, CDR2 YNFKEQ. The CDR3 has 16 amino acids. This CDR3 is CASSQDEGSGSPEQYF. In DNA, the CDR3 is TGTGCCAGCAGCCAAGATGAGGGTAGCGGGAGCCCCGAGCAGTACTTC.

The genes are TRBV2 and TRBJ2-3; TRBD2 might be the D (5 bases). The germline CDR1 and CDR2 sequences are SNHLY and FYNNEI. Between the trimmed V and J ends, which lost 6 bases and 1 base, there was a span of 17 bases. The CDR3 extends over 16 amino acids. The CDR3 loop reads CASSTTRASGTDTQYF. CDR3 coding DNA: TGTGCCAGCAGCACTACTAGGGCCTCTGGCACAGATACGCAGTATTTT.

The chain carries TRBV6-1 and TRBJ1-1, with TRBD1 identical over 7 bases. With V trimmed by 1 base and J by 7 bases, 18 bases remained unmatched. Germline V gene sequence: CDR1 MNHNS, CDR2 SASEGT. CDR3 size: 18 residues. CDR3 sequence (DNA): TGTGCCAGCAGTGAAGTTTTTCCCCCGACAGGGATTCGCGATGAAGCTTTCTTT. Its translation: CASSEVFPPTGIRDEAFF.

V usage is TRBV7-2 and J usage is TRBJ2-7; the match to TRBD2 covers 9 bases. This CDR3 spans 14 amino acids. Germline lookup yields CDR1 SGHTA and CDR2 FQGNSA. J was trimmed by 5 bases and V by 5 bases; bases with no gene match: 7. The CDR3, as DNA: TGTGCCAGCAGCCGTTTAGCGGGAGATCACGAGCAGTACTTC. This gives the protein CASSRLAGDHEQYF.

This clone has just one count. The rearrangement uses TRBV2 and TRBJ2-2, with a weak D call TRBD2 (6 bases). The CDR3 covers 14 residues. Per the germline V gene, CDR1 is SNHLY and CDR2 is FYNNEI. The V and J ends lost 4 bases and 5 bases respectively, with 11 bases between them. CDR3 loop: CASSVGGGTGELFF. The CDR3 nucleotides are TGTGCCAGCAGTGTGGGAGGTGGGACCGGGGAGCTGTTTTTT.

CDR3 sequence reads: CASSWGQRNTEAFF. CDR3 DNA: TGTGCCAGCAGTTGGGGACAGCGAAACACTGAAGCTTTCTTT. The genes are TRBV27 and TRBJ1-1; 7 bases match TRBD1. The ends lost 4 bases at V and 2 bases at J; junction bases unmatched: 4. The CDR3 covers 14 residues. CDR1 MNHEY and CDR2 SMNVEV come from the germline V gene (reference sequence).

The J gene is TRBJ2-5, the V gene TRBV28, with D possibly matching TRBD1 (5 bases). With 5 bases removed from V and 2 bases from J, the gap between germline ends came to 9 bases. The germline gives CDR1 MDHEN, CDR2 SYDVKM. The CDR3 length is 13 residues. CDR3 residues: CASSIPGQETQYF. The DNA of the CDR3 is TGTGCCAGCAGTATCCCAGGGCAAGAGACCCAGTACTTC.

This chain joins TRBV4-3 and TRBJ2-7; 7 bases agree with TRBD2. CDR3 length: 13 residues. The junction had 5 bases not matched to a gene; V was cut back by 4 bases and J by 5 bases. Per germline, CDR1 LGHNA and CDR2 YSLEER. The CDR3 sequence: CASSRREGNEQYF. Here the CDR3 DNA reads TGCGCCAGCAGCCGAAGGGAGGGGAACGAGCAGTACTTC.

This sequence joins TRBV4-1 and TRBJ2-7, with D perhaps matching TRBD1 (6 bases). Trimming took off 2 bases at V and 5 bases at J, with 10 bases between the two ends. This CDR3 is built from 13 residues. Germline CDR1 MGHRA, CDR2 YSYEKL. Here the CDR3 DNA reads TGCGCCAGCAGCCAACAGGGGAACCACGAGCAGTACTTC. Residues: CASSQQGNHEQYF.

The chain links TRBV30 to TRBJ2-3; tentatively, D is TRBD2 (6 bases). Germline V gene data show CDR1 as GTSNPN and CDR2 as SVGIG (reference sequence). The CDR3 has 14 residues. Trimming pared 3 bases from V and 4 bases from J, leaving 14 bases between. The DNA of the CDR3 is TGTGCCTGGAGCTCCGGAACGGGAGCAGATACGCAGTATTTT. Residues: CAWSSGTGADTQYF.

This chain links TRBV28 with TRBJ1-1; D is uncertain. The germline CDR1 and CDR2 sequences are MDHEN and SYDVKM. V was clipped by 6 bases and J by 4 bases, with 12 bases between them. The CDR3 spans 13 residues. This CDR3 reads CASSPPSSTEAFF. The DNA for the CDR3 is TGTGCCAGCAGCCCTCCCTCTAGCACTGAAGCTTTCTTT.

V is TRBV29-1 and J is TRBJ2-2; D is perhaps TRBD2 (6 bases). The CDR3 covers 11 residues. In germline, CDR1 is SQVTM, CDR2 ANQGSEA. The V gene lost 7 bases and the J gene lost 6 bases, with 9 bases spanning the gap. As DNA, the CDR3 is TGCAGCGGGGGACTCCCCGGGGAGCTGTTTTTT. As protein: CSGGLPGELFF.

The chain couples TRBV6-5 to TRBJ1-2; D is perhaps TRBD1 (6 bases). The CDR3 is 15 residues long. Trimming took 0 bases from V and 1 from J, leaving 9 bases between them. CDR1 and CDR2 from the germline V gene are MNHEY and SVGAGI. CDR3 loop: CASSYSQGFNYGYTF. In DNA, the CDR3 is TGTGCCAGCAGTTACTCACAGGGATTTAACTATGGCTACACCTTC.

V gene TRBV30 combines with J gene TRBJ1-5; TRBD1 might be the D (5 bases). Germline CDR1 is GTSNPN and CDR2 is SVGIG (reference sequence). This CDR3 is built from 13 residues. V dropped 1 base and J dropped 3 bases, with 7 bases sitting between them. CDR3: CAWSEGYNQPQHF. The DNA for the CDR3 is TGTGCCTGGAGTGAGGGGTACAATCAGCCCCAGCATTTT.

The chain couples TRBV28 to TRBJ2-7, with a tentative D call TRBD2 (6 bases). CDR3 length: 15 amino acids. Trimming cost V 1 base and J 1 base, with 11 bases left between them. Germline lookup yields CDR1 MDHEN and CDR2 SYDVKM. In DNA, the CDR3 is TGTGCCAGCAGTTTATCAAGCGGGTCATCCTACGAGCAGTACTTC. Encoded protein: CASSLSSGSSYEQYF.

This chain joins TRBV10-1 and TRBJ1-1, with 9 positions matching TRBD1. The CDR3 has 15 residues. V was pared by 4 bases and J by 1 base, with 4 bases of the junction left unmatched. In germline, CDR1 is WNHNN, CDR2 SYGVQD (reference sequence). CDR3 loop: CASSARDRENTEAFF. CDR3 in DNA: TGCGCCAGCAGTGCAAGGGACAGGGAGAACACTGAAGCTTTCTTT.

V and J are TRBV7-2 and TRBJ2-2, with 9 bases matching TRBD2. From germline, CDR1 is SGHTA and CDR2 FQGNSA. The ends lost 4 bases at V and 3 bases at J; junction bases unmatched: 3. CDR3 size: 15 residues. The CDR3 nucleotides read TGTGCCAGCAGCTGGTCTAGCGGGGACACCGGGGAGCTGTTTTTT. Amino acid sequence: CASSWSSGDTGELFF.

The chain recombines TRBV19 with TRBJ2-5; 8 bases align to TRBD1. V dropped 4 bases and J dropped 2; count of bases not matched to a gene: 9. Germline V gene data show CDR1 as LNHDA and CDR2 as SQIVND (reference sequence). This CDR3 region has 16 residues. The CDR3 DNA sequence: TGTGCCAGTAGTACCCTAATCAGGACAGGGCAAGAGACCCAGTACTTC. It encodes CASSTLIRTGQETQYF.

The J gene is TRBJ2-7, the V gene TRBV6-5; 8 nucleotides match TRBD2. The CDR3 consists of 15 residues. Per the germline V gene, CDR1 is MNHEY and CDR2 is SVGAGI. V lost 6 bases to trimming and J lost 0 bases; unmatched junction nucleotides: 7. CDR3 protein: CASSPTSGLSYEQYF. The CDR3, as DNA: TGTGCCAGCAGCCCAACTAGCGGCCTCTCCTACGAGCAGTACTTC.